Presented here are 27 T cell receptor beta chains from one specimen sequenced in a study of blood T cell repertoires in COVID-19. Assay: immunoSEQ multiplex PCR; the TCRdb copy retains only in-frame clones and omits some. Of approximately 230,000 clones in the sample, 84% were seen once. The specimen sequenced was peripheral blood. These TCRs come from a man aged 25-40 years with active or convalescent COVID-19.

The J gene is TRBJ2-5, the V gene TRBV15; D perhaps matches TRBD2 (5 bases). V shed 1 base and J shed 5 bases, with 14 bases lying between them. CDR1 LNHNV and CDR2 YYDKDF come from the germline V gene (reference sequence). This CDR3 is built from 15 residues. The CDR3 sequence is CATSRAAKLGETQYF. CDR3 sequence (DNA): TGTGCCACCAGCAGAGCGGCCAAACTAGGGGAGACCCAGTACTTC.

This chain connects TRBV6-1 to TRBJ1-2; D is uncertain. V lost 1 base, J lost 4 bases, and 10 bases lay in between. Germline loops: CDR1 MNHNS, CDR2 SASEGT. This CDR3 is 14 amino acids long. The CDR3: CASSEGSTAYGYTF. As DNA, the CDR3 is TGTGCCAGCAGTGAAGGTAGTACAGCCTATGGCTACACCTTC.

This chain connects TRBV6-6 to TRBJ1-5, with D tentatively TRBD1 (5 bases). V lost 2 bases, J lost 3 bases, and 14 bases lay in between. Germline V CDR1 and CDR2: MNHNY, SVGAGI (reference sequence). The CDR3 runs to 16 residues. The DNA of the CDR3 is TGTGCCAGCAGTTACGAGGGACTTATAGTCAATCAGCCCCAGCATTTT. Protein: CASSYEGLIVNQPQHF.

CDR3 protein: CASSLASGRETQYF. CDR3 nucleotide sequence: TGTGCCAGCAGCTTAGCTAGCGGGAGAGAGACCCAGTACTTC. The chain carries TRBV7-2 and TRBJ2-5; 9 nucleotides align to TRBD2. This CDR3 contains 14 residues. Germline V gene lookup returns CDR1 SGHTA and CDR2 FQGNSA. The junction had 0 bases not matched to a gene; V was cut back by 0 bases and J by 4 bases.

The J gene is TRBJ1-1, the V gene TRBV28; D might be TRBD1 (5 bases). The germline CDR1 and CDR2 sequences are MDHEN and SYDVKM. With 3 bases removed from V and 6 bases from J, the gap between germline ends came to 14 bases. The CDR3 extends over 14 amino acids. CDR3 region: CASSFRGIMAEAFF. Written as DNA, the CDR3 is TGTGCCAGCAGTTTCCGGGGGATAATGGCTGAAGCTTTCTTT.

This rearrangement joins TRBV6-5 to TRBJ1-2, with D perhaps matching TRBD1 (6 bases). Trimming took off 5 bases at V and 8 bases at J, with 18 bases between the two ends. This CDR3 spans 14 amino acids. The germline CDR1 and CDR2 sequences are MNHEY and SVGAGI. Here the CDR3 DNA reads TGTGCCAGCAGTCGGACGCAGGGGACGGGGGGCTACACCTTC. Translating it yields CASSRTQGTGGYTF.

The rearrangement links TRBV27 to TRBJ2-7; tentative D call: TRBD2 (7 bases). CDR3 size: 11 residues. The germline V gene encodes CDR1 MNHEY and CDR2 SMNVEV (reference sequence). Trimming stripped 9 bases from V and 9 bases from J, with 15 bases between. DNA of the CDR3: TGTGCCAGAGAGGGGGGAGGGGGGCAGTACTTC. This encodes CAREGGGGQYF.

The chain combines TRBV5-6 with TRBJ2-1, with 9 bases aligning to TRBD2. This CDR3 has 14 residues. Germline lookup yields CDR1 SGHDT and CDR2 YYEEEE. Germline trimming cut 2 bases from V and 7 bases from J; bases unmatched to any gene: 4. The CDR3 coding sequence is TGTGCCAGCAGCTTCCTGCGGGGGGGAAATGAGCAGTTCTTC. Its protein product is CASSFLRGGNEQFF. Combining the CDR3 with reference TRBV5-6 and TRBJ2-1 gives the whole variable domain DAGVTQSPTHLIKTRGQQVTLRCSPKSGHDTVSWYQQALGQGPQFIFQYYEEEERQRGNFPDRFSGHQFPNYSSELNVNALLLGDSALYLCASSFLRGGNEQFFGPGTRLTVL.

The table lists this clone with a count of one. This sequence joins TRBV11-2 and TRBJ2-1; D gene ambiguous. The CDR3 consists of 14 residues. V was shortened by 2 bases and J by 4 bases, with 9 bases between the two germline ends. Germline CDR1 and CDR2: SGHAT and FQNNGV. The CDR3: CASSLYPGYNEQFF. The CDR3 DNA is TGTGCCAGCAGCTTATACCCAGGATACAATGAGCAGTTCTTC.

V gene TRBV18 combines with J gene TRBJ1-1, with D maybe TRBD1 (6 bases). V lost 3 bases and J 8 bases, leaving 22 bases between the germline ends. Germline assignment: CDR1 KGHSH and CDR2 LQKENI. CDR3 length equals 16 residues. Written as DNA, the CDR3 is TGTGCCAGCTCACCGTCAGGGGAGAAACCGAGGGGCGAAGCTTTCTTT. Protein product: CASSPSGEKPRGEAFF.

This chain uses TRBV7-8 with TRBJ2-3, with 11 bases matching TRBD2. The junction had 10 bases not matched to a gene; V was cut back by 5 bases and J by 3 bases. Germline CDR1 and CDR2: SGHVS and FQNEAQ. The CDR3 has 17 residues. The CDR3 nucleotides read TGTGCCAGCAGCCCCTGGGAGACTAGCGGGGTAACAGATACGCAGTATTTT. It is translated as CASSPWETSGVTDTQYF.

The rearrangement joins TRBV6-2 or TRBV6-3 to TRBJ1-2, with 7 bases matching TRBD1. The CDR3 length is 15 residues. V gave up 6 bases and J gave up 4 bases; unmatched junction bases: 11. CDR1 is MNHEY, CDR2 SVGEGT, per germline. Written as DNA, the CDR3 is TGTGCCAGCAGCCGAAACCCGGGACAGAGCTATGGCTACACCTTC. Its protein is CASSRNPGQSYGYTF.

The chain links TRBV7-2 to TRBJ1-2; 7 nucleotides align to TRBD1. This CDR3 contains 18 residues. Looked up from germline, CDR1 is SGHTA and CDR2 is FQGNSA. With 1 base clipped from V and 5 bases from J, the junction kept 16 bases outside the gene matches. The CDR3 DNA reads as TGTGCCAGCAGCTTAGAGGGGGCTGGGGGGCCTGTGAGATATGGCTACACCTTC. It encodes CASSLEGAGGPVRYGYTF.

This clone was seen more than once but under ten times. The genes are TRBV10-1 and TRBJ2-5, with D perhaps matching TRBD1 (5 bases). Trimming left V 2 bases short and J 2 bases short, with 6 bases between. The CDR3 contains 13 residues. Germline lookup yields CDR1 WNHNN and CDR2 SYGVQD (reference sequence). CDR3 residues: CASSEGQQETQYF. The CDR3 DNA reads TGCGCCAGCAGTGAGGGACAACAAGAGACCCAGTACTTC.

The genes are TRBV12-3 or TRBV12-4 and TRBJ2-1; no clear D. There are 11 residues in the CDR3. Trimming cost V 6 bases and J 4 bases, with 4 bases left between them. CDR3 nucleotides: TGTGCCAGCAGGCAGTACAATGAGCAGTTCTTC. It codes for CASRQYNEQFF.

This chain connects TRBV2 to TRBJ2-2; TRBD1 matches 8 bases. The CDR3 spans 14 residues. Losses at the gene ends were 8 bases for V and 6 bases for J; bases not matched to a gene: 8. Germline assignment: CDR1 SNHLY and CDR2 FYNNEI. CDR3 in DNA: TGTGCCAGCTGCGGGACAGGTTTCGCCGGGGAGCTGTTTTTT. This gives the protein CASCGTGFAGELFF.

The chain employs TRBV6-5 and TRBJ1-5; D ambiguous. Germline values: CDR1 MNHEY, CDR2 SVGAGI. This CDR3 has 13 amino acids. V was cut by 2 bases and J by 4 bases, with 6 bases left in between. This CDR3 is CASSYGRNQPQHF. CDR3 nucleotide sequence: TGTGCCAGCAGTTACGGGAGAAATCAGCCCCAGCATTTT.

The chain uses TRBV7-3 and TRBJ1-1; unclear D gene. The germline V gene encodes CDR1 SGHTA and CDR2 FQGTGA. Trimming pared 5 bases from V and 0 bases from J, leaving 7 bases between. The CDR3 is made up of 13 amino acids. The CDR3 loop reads CASSTTVNTEAFF. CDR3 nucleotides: TGTGCCAGCAGCACAACAGTGAACACTGAAGCTTTCTTT.

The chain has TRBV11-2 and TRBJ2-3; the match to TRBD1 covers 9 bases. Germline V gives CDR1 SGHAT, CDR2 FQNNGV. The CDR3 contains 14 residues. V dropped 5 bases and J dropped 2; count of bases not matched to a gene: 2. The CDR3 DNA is TGTGCCAGCAGCCGGGACAGGGTCACAGATACGCAGTATTTT. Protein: CASSRDRVTDTQYF.

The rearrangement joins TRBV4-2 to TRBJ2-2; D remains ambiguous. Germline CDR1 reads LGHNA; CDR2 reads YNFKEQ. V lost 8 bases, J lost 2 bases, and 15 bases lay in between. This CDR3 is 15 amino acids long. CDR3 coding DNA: TGTGCCAGCCACCGTGACATCTTCAACACCGGGGAGCTGTTTTTT. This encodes CASHRDIFNTGELFF.

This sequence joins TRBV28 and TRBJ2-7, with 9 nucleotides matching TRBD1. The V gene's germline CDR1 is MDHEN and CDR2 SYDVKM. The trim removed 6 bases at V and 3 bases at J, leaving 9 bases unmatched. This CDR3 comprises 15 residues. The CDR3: CASSPPDRGDYEQYF. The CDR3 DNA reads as TGTGCCAGCAGCCCCCCGGACAGGGGAGACTACGAGCAGTACTTC.

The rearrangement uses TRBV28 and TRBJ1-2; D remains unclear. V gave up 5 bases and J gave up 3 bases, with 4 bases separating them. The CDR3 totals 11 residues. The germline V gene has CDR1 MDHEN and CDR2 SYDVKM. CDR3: CASSPDYGYTF. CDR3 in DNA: TGTGCCAGCAGTCCGGACTATGGCTACACCTTC.

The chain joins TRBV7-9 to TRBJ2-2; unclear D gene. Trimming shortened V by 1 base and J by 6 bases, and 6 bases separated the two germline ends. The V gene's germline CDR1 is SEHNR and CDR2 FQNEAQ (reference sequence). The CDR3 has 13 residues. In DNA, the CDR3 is TGTGCCAGCAGCTTAGTCGTCGCCGGGGAGCTGTTTTTT. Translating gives CASSLVVAGELFF.

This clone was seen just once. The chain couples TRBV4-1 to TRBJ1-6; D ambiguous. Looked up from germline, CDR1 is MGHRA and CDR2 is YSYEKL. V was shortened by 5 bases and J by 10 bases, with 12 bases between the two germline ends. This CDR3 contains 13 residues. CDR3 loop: CASSDYSGSPLHF. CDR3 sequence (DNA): TGCGCCAGCAGCGATTACAGTGGATCACCCCTCCACTTT.

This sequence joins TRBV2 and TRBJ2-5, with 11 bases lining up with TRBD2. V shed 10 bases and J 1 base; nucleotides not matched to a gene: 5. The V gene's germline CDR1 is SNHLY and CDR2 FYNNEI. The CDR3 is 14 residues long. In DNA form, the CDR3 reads TGTGCCACCAGGACTAGCGGGTTCCAAGAGACCCAGTACTTC. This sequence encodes CATRTSGFQETQYF.

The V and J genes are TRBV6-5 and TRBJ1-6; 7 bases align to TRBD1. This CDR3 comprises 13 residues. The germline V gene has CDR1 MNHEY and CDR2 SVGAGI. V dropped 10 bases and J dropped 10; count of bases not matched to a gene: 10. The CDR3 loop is CATPRRGPSPLHF. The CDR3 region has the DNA TGTGCCACCCCGCGGAGGGGGCCCTCACCCCTCCACTTT.

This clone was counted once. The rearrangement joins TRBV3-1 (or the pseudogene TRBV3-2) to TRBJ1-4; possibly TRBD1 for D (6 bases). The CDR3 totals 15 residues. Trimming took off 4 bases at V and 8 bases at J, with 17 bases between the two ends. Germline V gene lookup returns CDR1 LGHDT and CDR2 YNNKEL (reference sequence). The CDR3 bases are TGTGCCAGCAGCCCCCCGGGGCAGGGGAACGAAAAACTGTTTTTT. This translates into CASSPPGQGNEKLFF.